The 13 T cell receptor beta chains below were found in one sample sequenced in a study of cytomegalovirus exposure and HLA in healthy donors. The PCR ran on 60 Vbeta and 13 Jbeta primers. The repertoire was sequenced with immunoSEQ multiplex PCR; TCRdb's copy has only in-frame clones and lacks some. This sample carries 85,000 to 120,000 clones, approximately 82% of them seen once, and the ten largest clones take just over 2.5%. The sequencing input was PBMCs. The receptors here all came from a man in his forties in good health and CMV-seronegative.

The chain employs TRBV27 and TRBJ2-5; perhaps TRBD1 as D (5 bases). The J call is doubtful: the DNA matches TRBJ2-7 better. This CDR3 has 13 amino acids. Germline CDR1 and CDR2: MNHEY and SMNVEV (reference sequence). Written as DNA, the CDR3 is TGTGCCAGCAGTTTACAGGGCTCCTACGAGCAGTACTTC. Protein product: CASSLQGSYEQYF.

In this sample, this clone turned up a few times. The V and J genes are TRBV11-2 and TRBJ1-2; maybe TRBD1 (5 bases). The CDR3 has 14 amino acids. Germline-derived CDR1 and CDR2 are SGHAT and FQNNGV. V was cut by 5 bases and J by 4 bases, with 14 bases left in between. The CDR3 nucleotides read TGTGCCAGCAGCGCGGGGCCGGAGAGCTATGGCTACACCTTC. Translating it yields CASSAGPESYGYTF.

This chain uses TRBV6-5 with TRBJ2-2, with 7 bases lining up with TRBD2. Germline CDR1 MNHEY, CDR2 SVGAGI. CDR3 length equals 15 residues. J was trimmed by 8 bases and V by 6 bases; bases with no gene match: 12. This CDR3 is CASSRGGGASGELFF. The CDR3 region has the DNA TGTGCCAGCAGCCGGGGCGGGGGAGCCTCTGGGGAGCTGTTTTTT.

V usage is TRBV30 and J usage is TRBJ1-6; D is uncertain. The CDR3 has 13 residues. Deletions cut 1 base from V and 4 bases from J, with 5 bases between. CDR1 and CDR2 (germline): GTSNPN, SVGIG (reference sequence). The CDR3 protein is CAWSAVYNSPLHF. In nucleotides, the CDR3 is TGTGCCTGGAGTGCAGTTTATAATTCACCCCTCCACTTT.

This sequence joins TRBV9 and TRBJ2-3, with 8 bases fitting TRBD2. This CDR3 is 14 amino acids long. V lost 7 bases, J lost 2 bases, and 6 bases stayed unmatched. Germline loops: CDR1 SGDLS, CDR2 YYNGEE. Here the CDR3 reads CASSSGGHTDTQYF. As DNA, the CDR3 is TGTGCCAGCTCGAGCGGGGGCCACACAGATACGCAGTATTTT.

This clone was seen a few times. The CDR3 loop reads CASSLGGTGPKAFF. The CDR3 region has the DNA TGTGCCAGCAGCTTAGGGGGGACAGGACCTAAAGCTTTCTTT. The chain links TRBV7-2 to TRBJ1-1; 8 bases are a match to TRBD1. Germline-derived CDR1 and CDR2 are SGHTA and FQGNSA. Trimming at V came to 1 base and at J to 9 bases, leaving 7 bases not matched to a gene. There are 14 residues in the CDR3.

The rearrangement uses TRBV5-1 and TRBJ1-3, with 8 bases fitting TRBD1. In germline, CDR1 is SGHRS, CDR2 YFSETQ. The CDR3 totals 16 residues. The junction had 8 bases not matched to a gene; V was cut back by 4 bases and J by 2 bases. The CDR3: CASSPRTGSPGNTIYF. In nucleotides, the CDR3 is TGCGCCAGCAGCCCCCGGACAGGGTCTCCTGGAAACACCATATATTTT.

This chain connects TRBV10-3 to TRBJ2-1, with 8 bases identical to TRBD1. Germline values: CDR1 ENHRY, CDR2 SYGVKD. The CDR3 is 16 amino acids. After removal of 3 bases from V and 7 bases from J, the junction contained 11 bases not matched to a gene. For the CDR3, the DNA is TGTGCCATCAGTGACCACACGGGACAGGTGGGGAATGAGCAGTTCTTC. It yields the protein CAISDHTGQVGNEQFF.

The chain employs TRBV9 and TRBJ2-7; 7 positions agree with TRBD1. Germline V gene sequence: CDR1 SGDLS, CDR2 YYNGEE. The junction had 6 bases not matched to a gene; V was cut back by 3 bases and J by 6 bases. The CDR3 length is 13 residues. CDR3 in DNA: TGTGCCAGCAGCGCTCGACAGGGAGCCGAGCAGTACTTC. Protein product: CASSARQGAEQYF.

The chain couples TRBV6-1 to TRBJ1-4; 8 bases fit TRBD1. This CDR3 has 14 residues. V lost 7 bases and J lost 4; bases outside the gene matches: 5. Germline CDR1 MNHNS, CDR2 SASEGT. CDR3 DNA: TGTGCCAGCATCGATGACAGGGGTAATGAAAAACTGTTTTTT. Translating it yields CASIDDRGNEKLFF.

This chain links TRBV28 with TRBJ2-7; TRBD1 matches 7 bases. Germline loops: CDR1 MDHEN, CDR2 SYDVKM. The CDR3 is made up of 14 amino acids. V gave up 6 bases and J gave up 3 bases; unmatched junction bases: 8. The CDR3 DNA reads TGTGCCAGCAGCTCCCCCGCAGGGGGCTACGAGCAGTACTTC. Translating it yields CASSSPAGGYEQYF.

The CDR3 DNA sequence: TGCGCCAGCAGCCCGGGACAGGGGATCACTGAAGCTTTCTTT. This encodes CASSPGQGITEAFF. The chain employs TRBV5-1 and TRBJ1-1; 10 bases are a match to TRBD1. This CDR3 is built from 14 residues. J gave up 4 bases and V 4 bases, and 4 bases lay outside the gene matches. Looked up from germline, CDR1 is SGHRS and CDR2 is YFSETQ. Supplemented by reference TRBV5-1 and TRBJ1-1, the full variable domain reads KAGVTQTPRYLIKTRGQQVTLSCSPISGHRSVSWYQQTPGQGLQFLFEYFSETQRNKGNFPGRFSGRQFSNSRSEMNVSTLELGDSALYLCASSPGQGITEAFFGQGTRLTVV.

The chain uses TRBV9 and TRBJ1-4, with D possibly matching TRBD1 (6 bases). The CDR3 contains 13 residues. The ends were cut back, 4 bases at V and 8 bases at J, with 12 bases in the middle. Germline V gene data show CDR1 as SGDLS and CDR2 as YYNGEE. The CDR3 coding sequence is TGTGCCAGCAGCAGGAGGGGGGGGGAAAAACTGTTTTTT. This gives the protein CASSRRGGEKLFF.